These 26 T cell receptor beta chains came from one sample sequenced in a study of T cell changes during pregnancy in multiple sclerosis. Sequencing used immunoSEQ multiplex PCR; TCRdb keeps in-frame clones, though not all of them. The sample holds about 50,000 clones; around 90% are singletons and the top ten take 0.55% to 0.65%. The specimen comprised CD4+ T cells from peripheral blood mononuclear cells, sampled after pregnancy. The receptors come from a female donor in good health, enrolled as a control in a pregnancy study.

V gene TRBV2 combines with J gene TRBJ1-1, with unresolved D. The CDR3 has 14 residues. The ends were cut back, 6 bases at V and 8 bases at J, with 19 bases in the middle. CDR1 and CDR2 (germline): SNHLY, FYNNEI. The CDR3 nucleotides read TGTGCCAGCAGAGAGGAAATATCCCGACCGGAAGCTTTCTTT. The encoded protein is CASREEISRPEAFF.

The V call is TRBV30, the J call TRBJ2-3, with D perhaps TRBD2 (6 bases). Per the germline V gene, CDR1 is GTSNPN and CDR2 is SVGIG (reference sequence). The CDR3 runs 14 residues. V was cut by 3 bases and J by 5 bases, with 15 bases left in between. CDR3 residues: CAWRWGGARDTQYF. The CDR3 bases are TGTGCCTGGAGGTGGGGCGGGGCCAGAGATACGCAGTATTTT.

The chain is built from TRBV5-1 and TRBJ2-7; 8 nucleotides align to TRBD2. This CDR3 region has 14 residues. With V trimmed by 1 base and J by 0 bases, 0 bases remained unmatched. Germline V gene sequence: CDR1 SGHRS, CDR2 YFSETQ. CDR3 coding DNA: TGCGCCAGCAGCTTGAGCGGGAGCTCCTACGAGCAGTACTTC. It encodes CASSLSGSSYEQYF.

This rearrangement joins TRBV5-4 to TRBJ1-2, with D perhaps matching TRBD1 (5 bases). CDR1 and CDR2 from the germline V gene are SGHNT and YYREEE (reference sequence). The CDR3 runs 16 residues. V lost 4 bases to trimming and J lost 2 bases, with 18 bases between them. CDR3 bases: TGTGCCAGCAGCCCTCCCCAGGGTAAAGTCAACTATGGCTACACCTTC. This translates into CASSPPQGKVNYGYTF.

The chain recombines TRBV9 with TRBJ1-5, with D unclear. Germline values: CDR1 SGDLS, CDR2 YYNGEE. This CDR3 spans 13 amino acids. V lost 2 bases and J 7 bases, leaving 10 bases between the germline ends. CDR3 nucleotides: TGTGCCAGCAGCGTGAGCGGGTCACAGCCCCAGCATTTT. It is translated as CASSVSGSQPQHF.

CDR3: CASSSPLWSGRYEQFF. The CDR3 bases are TGTGCCAGCAGTTCCCCCCTGTGGAGCGGGAGGTATGAGCAGTTCTTC. This chain uses TRBV27 with TRBJ2-1, with 9 bases fitting TRBD2. Looked up from germline, CDR1 is MNHEY and CDR2 is SMNVEV (reference sequence). This CDR3 has 16 residues. The ends lost 4 bases at V and 8 bases at J; junction bases unmatched: 12.

The genes are TRBV28 and TRBJ1-1; 9 nucleotides align to TRBD1. The CDR3 contains 14 residues. J was trimmed by 5 bases and V by 6 bases; bases with no gene match: 7. Germline V gene sequence: CDR1 MDHEN, CDR2 SYDVKM. DNA of the CDR3: TGTGCCAGCAGACCGGGACAGGGAAGGACTGAAGCTTTCTTT. Protein sequence: CASRPGQGRTEAFF.

V is TRBV5-1 and J is TRBJ2-7; D is ambiguous. This CDR3 is 12 amino acids long. From germline, CDR1 is SGHRS and CDR2 YFSETQ. Trimming took 4 bases from V and 3 from J, leaving 8 bases between them. As DNA, the CDR3 is TGCGCCAGCAGCGGCCTAGTCTACGAGCAGTACTTC. This sequence encodes CASSGLVYEQYF.

CDR3 loop: CASTANYGYTF. DNA for the CDR3: TGTGCCAGTACAGCTAACTATGGCTACACCTTC. J is TRBJ1-2 and V is TRBV6-6; D gene unclear. Germline lookup yields CDR1 MNHNY and CDR2 SVGAGI (reference sequence). CDR3 length equals 11 residues. The ends were cut back, 9 bases at V and 0 bases at J, with 5 bases in the middle.

The chain recombines TRBV7-3 with TRBJ2-1, with 10 bases aligning to TRBD2. With V trimmed by 7 bases and J by 8 bases, 8 bases remained unmatched. Germline lookup yields CDR1 SGHTA and CDR2 FQGTGA. The CDR3 runs 14 residues. CDR3 in amino acids: CASKSGGAGYEQFF. As DNA, the CDR3 is TGTGCCAGCAAAAGCGGGGGGGCCGGCTATGAGCAGTTCTTC.

The gene calls are TRBV6-4 and TRBJ2-1, with D possibly being TRBD1 (6 bases). CDR3 length: 17 residues. Trimming took off 0 bases at V and 0 bases at J, with 12 bases between the two ends. Looked up from germline, CDR1 is MRHNA and CDR2 is SNTAGT. The CDR3 DNA reads TGTGCCAGCAGTGACTCCTGGGTAGGGGGCTCCTACAATGAGCAGTTCTTC. Its translation is CASSDSWVGGSYNEQFF.

For the CDR3, the DNA is TGTGCCAGTACCGACAGGGTAACCTACAATGAGCAGTTCTTC. Its protein is CASTDRVTYNEQFF. The V and J genes are TRBV2 and TRBJ2-1; 7 nucleotides match TRBD1. The germline CDR1 and CDR2 sequences are SNHLY and FYNNEI. V dropped 9 bases and J dropped 2; count of bases not matched to a gene: 7. The length of the CDR3 is 14 residues.

This rearrangement joins TRBV19 to TRBJ2-5, with D possibly TRBD2 on 6 matching bases. Germline CDR1 reads LNHDA; CDR2 reads SQIVND (reference sequence). This CDR3 is built from 14 residues. The V and J ends lost 3 bases and 2 bases respectively, with 10 bases between them. The CDR3, as DNA: TGTGCCAGTAGTATGGCGGGACGGCAAGAGACCCAGTACTTC. This translates into CASSMAGRQETQYF.

This chain joins TRBV7-9 and TRBJ1-1, with 7 bases that match TRBD1. The CDR3 loop spans 14 amino acids. Losses at the gene ends were 5 bases for V and 0 bases for J; bases not matched to a gene: 3. Germline-derived CDR1 and CDR2 are SEHNR and FQNEAQ (reference sequence). CDR3 sequence (DNA): TGTGCCAGCAGCAAGGACAGGCTGAACACTGAAGCTTTCTTT. Amino acid sequence: CASSKDRLNTEAFF.

The rearrangement links TRBV18 to TRBJ2-5; tentatively, D is TRBD2 (5 bases). The CDR3 runs to 15 residues. V lost 3 bases to trimming and J lost 2 bases, with 13 bases between them. Germline assignment: CDR1 KGHSH and CDR2 LQKENI. The CDR3 sequence: CASSPTGYQQETQYF. Here the CDR3 DNA reads TGTGCCAGCTCACCGACGGGATACCAACAAGAGACCCAGTACTTC.

The V call is TRBV5-1, the J call TRBJ2-7, with TRBD1 identical over 8 bases. Looked up from germline, CDR1 is SGHRS and CDR2 is YFSETQ. Trimming removed 0 bases from V and 3 bases from J; junction bases left unmatched: 5. The CDR3 is 15 residues long. The CDR3 DNA is TGCGCCAGCAGCTTGGTACAGGGGGACAACTACGAGCAGTACTTC. Protein product: CASSLVQGDNYEQYF.

This chain joins TRBV6-1 and TRBJ2-5; 7 bases line up with TRBD2. Germline CDR1 MNHNS, CDR2 SASEGT. With V trimmed by 6 bases and J by 3 bases, 7 bases remained unmatched. This CDR3 comprises 14 residues. The CDR3 coding sequence is TGTGCCAGCAGAGTTGTTGGGGGGGAAGAGACCCAGTACTTC. It yields the protein CASRVVGGEETQYF.

The chain uses TRBV11-1 and TRBJ1-6; 9 nucleotides align to TRBD1. CDR1 is SGHAT, CDR2 FQDESV, per germline (reference sequence). The V segment lost 5 bases and the J segment 7 bases; nucleotides outside the gene matches: 6. This CDR3 has 15 residues. CDR3 residues: CASSPRQGGNSPLHF. In nucleotides, the CDR3 is TGTGCCAGCAGCCCACGACAGGGGGGCAATTCACCCCTCCACTTT. Looking up the rest from reference TRBV11-1 and TRBJ1-6 gives the full variable domain: EAEVAQSPRYKITEKSQAVAFWCDPISGHATLYWYRQILGQGPELLVQFQDESVVDDSQLPKDRFSAERLKGVDSTLKIQPAELGDSAMYLCASSPRQGGNSPLHFGNGTRLTVT.

The rearrangement links TRBV6-5 to TRBJ1-2; D is possibly TRBD1 (6 bases). The V end was cut by 6 bases, the J end by 4 bases, with 18 bases between. CDR1 and CDR2 (germline): MNHEY, SVGAGI. The CDR3 is 15 amino acids. This CDR3 reads CASRRRDTGFYGYTF. The CDR3 region has the DNA TGTGCCAGCAGGCGCAGGGACACAGGATTCTATGGCTACACCTTC.

The chain links TRBV5-6 to TRBJ2-1; TRBD2 matches at 8 bases. The CDR3 extends over 15 amino acids. Germline V gives CDR1 SGHDT, CDR2 YYEEEE. Trimming removed 1 base from V and 4 bases from J; junction bases left unmatched: 4. CDR3 protein: CASSLSGGGYNEQFF. CDR3 DNA sequence: TGTGCCAGCAGCTTGTCGGGAGGGGGTTACAATGAGCAGTTCTTC.

The chain recombines TRBV6-5 with TRBJ1-2; maybe TRBD1 (5 bases). The CDR3 has 13 residues. Germline V gene lookup returns CDR1 MNHEY and CDR2 SVGAGI. V was shortened by 6 bases and J by 9 bases, with 17 bases between the two germline ends. The CDR3 loop reads CASRLRDRISYTF. In DNA form, the CDR3 reads TGTGCCAGCAGACTCAGGGATCGAATAAGCTACACCTTC.

The rearrangement links TRBV5-4 to TRBJ2-1; 7 bases line up with TRBD1. The junction had 7 bases not matched to a gene; V was cut back by 5 bases and J by 2 bases. The CDR3 is 15 amino acids. Germline V gene sequence: CDR1 SGHNT, CDR2 YYREEE (reference sequence). CDR3 DNA: TGTGCCAGCAGATTTCGACAGGGCCCCTACAATGAGCAGTTCTTC. Protein sequence: CASRFRQGPYNEQFF.

CDR3 bases: TGTGCCAGCAGGGAGAGCCCGGGACTTAGAAGCTCCTACAATGAGCAGTTCTTC. The encoded protein is CASRESPGLRSSYNEQFF. The V and J genes are TRBV2 and TRBJ2-1; possible D gene TRBD2, 6 bases. This CDR3 spans 18 amino acids. Trimming cost V 6 bases and J 0 bases, with 21 bases left between them. Germline loops: CDR1 SNHLY, CDR2 FYNNEI. Drawing the rest from reference TRBV2 and TRBJ2-1, the complete variable domain is EPEVTQTPSHQVTQMGQEVILRCVPISNHLYFYWYRQILGQKVEFLVSFYNNEISEKSEIFDDQFSVERPDGSNFTLKIRSTKLEDSAMYFCASRESPGLRSSYNEQFFGPGTRLTVL.

A single count supports this clone. The rearrangement uses TRBV9 and TRBJ2-3; 8 bases are a match to TRBD2. CDR1 SGDLS and CDR2 YYNGEE come from the germline V gene. The V segment lost 5 bases and the J segment 1 base; nucleotides outside the gene matches: 3. CDR3 length: 14 residues. CDR3 region: CASRAGGRTDTQYF. In DNA form, the CDR3 reads TGTGCCAGCAGGGCGGGGGGCCGCACAGATACGCAGTATTTT.

This clone was observed a single time. This chain connects TRBV19 to TRBJ1-5, with TRBD1 as a possible D gene (5 bases). Trimming left V 4 bases short and J 4 bases short, with 8 bases between. This CDR3 is built from 13 residues. Germline CDR1 and CDR2: LNHDA and SQIVND (reference sequence). CDR3: CASSTRGNQPQHF. CDR3 in DNA: TGTGCCAGTAGTACCCGGGGGAATCAGCCCCAGCATTTT.

This chain connects TRBV5-1 to TRBJ2-3; perhaps TRBD1 as D (5 bases). Trimming removed 1 base from V and 6 bases from J, with 18 bases in between. The CDR3 loop spans 16 amino acids. Germline loops: CDR1 SGHRS, CDR2 YFSETQ. The CDR3 spells CASSLSPQEPLDTQYF. In nucleotides, the CDR3 is TGCGCCAGCAGCTTGAGTCCACAGGAACCACTTGATACGCAGTATTTT.